This T cell receptor (beta chain) comes out of a study of T cells expressing NK-cell markers. TCRdb reprocessed the 5' RACE reads, with one entry per CDR3 protein and no DNA. The sample holds 300,000 to 500,000 distinct CDR3 sequences. The V gene's germline CDR1 is MGHDK and CDR2 SYGVNS. The CDR3 extends over 14 amino acids. Sequencing was performed on blood T cells: a sorted CD56 or NKG2C T cell subset, CD4+ or CD8+ T cells, or bulk PBMC T cells (not recorded which). This receptor was taken from a woman in her fifties or sixties in good health. The chain carries TRBV25-1 and TRBJ1-1; the TCRdb call, TRBD1, lacks DNA for checking. CDR3 amino acids: CASEPDRYDTEAFF.